These 20 T cell receptor beta chains came from one sample sequenced in a study of T cells after yellow fever vaccination. TCRdb re-derived calls from the 5' RACE reads in MiXCR, one entry per CDR3 protein. The sample contains around 250,000 distinct CDR3 sequences, about 5.2% of which appear only once. Here the sequenced sample was CD4+ T cells sorted from PBMCs, taken on the day of the yellow fever booster vaccination. These receptors originate from a man aged 18-30 years who received the YFV17D yellow fever vaccine.

The rearrangement links TRBV20-1 to TRBJ1-5; a weak D match, TRBD1 (6 bases). The V end lost 1 base, the J end lost 6 bases, and 13 bases lay between the germline ends. CDR1 DFQATT and CDR2 SNEGSKA come from the germline V gene (reference sequence). There are 14 residues in the CDR3. CDR3 DNA: TGCAGTGCTAGAGTGCGGGGGGCGAGTCAGCCCCAGCATTTT. Translation: CSARVRGASQPQHF.

This clonotype has only a few counts. The gene calls are TRBV6-5 and TRBJ2-3; 11 bases are shared with TRBD2. Looked up from germline, CDR1 is MNHEY and CDR2 is SVGAGI. CDR3 length equals 14 residues. The V segment lost 6 bases and the J segment 6 bases; nucleotides outside the gene matches: 5. The chain's CDR3 is CASRRLAGSDTQYF. CDR3 DNA sequence: TGTGCCAGCAGACGACTAGCGGGGTCGGATACGCAGTATTTT.

The genes are TRBV4-3 and TRBJ1-2, with 7 bases matching TRBD1. The V segment lost 5 bases and the J segment 4 bases; nucleotides outside the gene matches: 13. In germline, CDR1 is LGHNA, CDR2 YSLEER. This CDR3 comprises 16 residues. For the CDR3, the DNA is TGCGCCAGCAGCGGTTCCACGACAGGGCGCAGCTATGGCTACACCTTC. Translating it yields CASSGSTTGRSYGYTF.

The rearrangement links TRBV20-1 to TRBJ2-5, with D hard to call. Germline V gene lookup returns CDR1 DFQATT and CDR2 SNEGSKA (reference sequence). V was trimmed by 6 bases and J by 7 bases, leaving 15 bases between them. The CDR3 contains 12 residues. The CDR3 protein is CSANLAAGTQYF. DNA of the CDR3: TGCAGTGCGAACCTGGCAGCCGGGACCCAGTACTTC.

This clonotype appeared a few times. The chain combines TRBV7-6 with TRBJ2-7; TRBD1 agrees at 8 bases. The CDR3 contains 15 residues. CDR1 is SGHVS, CDR2 FNYEAQ, per germline. V was clipped by 5 bases and J by 2 bases; unmatched bases: 8. This chain's CDR3 is CASSVRQGSTYEQYF. The CDR3 nucleotides are TGTGCCAGCAGCGTACGACAGGGGTCCACCTACGAGCAGTACTTC.

A few counts support this clonotype. The V gene is TRBV20-1, the J gene TRBJ1-3; D may be TRBD1 (5 bases). Trimming took off 0 bases at V and 2 bases at J, with 20 bases between the two ends. The CDR3 is 18 amino acids. Germline V gene sequence: CDR1 DFQATT, CDR2 SNEGSKA (reference sequence). The CDR3 DNA reads TGCAGTGCTAGAGATTGGGCAGGGCGAGGATCCCCTGGAAACACCATATATTTT. This translates into CSARDWAGRGSPGNTIYF.

There are many counts of this clonotype. The J gene is TRBJ2-1, the V gene TRBV12-3 or TRBV12-4; TRBD1 matches at 11 bases. The CDR3 runs to 15 residues. The V gene end was trimmed by 8 bases and the J gene end by 7 bases; junction bases not matched to a gene: 10. CDR3 DNA sequence: TGTGCCAGCGTTAAAGGGACAGGGGGTGGAAATGAGCAGTTCTTC. This translates into CASVKGTGGGNEQFF.

This clonotype was observed a handful of times. The rearrangement uses TRBV7-2 and TRBJ2-5, with D maybe TRBD2 (5 bases). CDR1 is SGHTA, CDR2 FQGNSA, per germline. Trimming stripped 1 base from V and 2 bases from J, with 11 bases between. The CDR3 runs to 15 residues. CDR3 sequence reads: CASSLGSAEQETQYF. The DNA of the CDR3 is TGTGCCAGCAGCTTAGGGTCAGCGGAGCAAGAGACCCAGTACTTC.

This clonotype has more than one count but fewer than ten. The V call is TRBV7-2, the J call TRBJ2-3; the D gene could be TRBD1 or TRBD2 (6 bases each). The CDR3 loop spans 16 amino acids. Germline V gene data show CDR1 as SGHTA and CDR2 as FQGNSA. Trimming pared 2 bases from V and 2 bases from J, leaving 14 bases between. The CDR3 region has the DNA TGTGCCAGCAGCTTAAATGGGCGGGGACACACAGATACGCAGTATTTT. The encoded protein is CASSLNGRGHTDTQYF.

The gene calls are TRBV6-2 or TRBV6-3 and TRBJ2-1, with D perhaps assigned TRBD1 or TRBD2 (8 bases each). The CDR3 runs 16 residues. The germline V gene has CDR1 MNHEY and CDR2 SVGEGT. The V gene lost 6 bases and the J gene lost 8 bases, with 23 bases spanning the gap. The CDR3: CASSDRGGGNHHEQFF. Written as DNA, the CDR3 is TGTGCCAGCAGCGACAGGGGCGGGGGGAACCATCATGAGCAGTTCTTC.

This clonotype was counted only a few times. The rearrangement links TRBV7-2 to TRBJ2-7, with 9 nucleotides matching TRBD1. Losses at the gene ends were 7 bases for V and 2 bases for J; bases not matched to a gene: 6. The germline V gene encodes CDR1 SGHTA and CDR2 FQGNSA. The CDR3 sequence is 14 residues long. This CDR3 is CASKPGQGPYEQYF. The DNA for the CDR3 is TGTGCCAGCAAACCGGGACAGGGCCCCTACGAGCAGTACTTC.

This clonotype was detected ten times or more. V usage is TRBV5-6 and J usage is TRBJ2-2; D might be TRBD1 (6 bases). The V and J ends lost 3 bases and 14 bases respectively, with 14 bases between them. Germline V lookup: CDR1 SGHDT, CDR2 YYEEEE. This CDR3 is 12 amino acids long. The CDR3 is CASSWKTGNLFF. CDR3 sequence (DNA): TGTGCCAGCAGCTGGAAAACAGGGAATCTGTTTTTT.

This clonotype was observed at least ten times. The V and J genes are TRBV12-3 or TRBV12-4 and TRBJ2-1, with D maybe TRBD2 (5 bases). Trimming removed 3 bases at V and 4 bases at J, with 13 bases between. The CDR3 runs to 15 residues. The CDR3 sequence: CASSFTGSAYNEQFF. As DNA, the CDR3 is TGTGCCAGCAGTTTCACGGGGTCAGCGTACAATGAGCAGTTCTTC.

V and J are TRBV25-1 and TRBJ2-7, with 9 bases lining up with TRBD1. There are 14 residues in the CDR3. Germline CDR1 reads MGHDK; CDR2 reads SYGVNS. V lost 6 bases to trimming and J lost 3 bases; unmatched junction nucleotides: 6. DNA for the CDR3: TGTGCCAGCAGGGTTCCGGGACAGGGCTACGAGCAGTACTTC. Translation gives CASRVPGQGYEQYF.

This clonotype was detected ten times or more. This chain links TRBV2 with TRBJ1-5; D may be TRBD1 (6 bases). The CDR3 covers 14 residues. V was cut by 2 bases and J by 7 bases, with 12 bases left in between. Germline V CDR1 and CDR2: SNHLY, FYNNEI. As DNA, the CDR3 is TGTGCCAGCAGTGAACTAGAGGGGGGGCAGCCCCAGCATTTT. Its translation is CASSELEGGQPQHF. The complete variable domain, with remaining parts taken from reference TRBV2 and TRBJ1-5, reads EPEVTQTPSHQVTQMGQEVILRCVPISNHLYFYWYRQILGQKVEFLVSFYNNEISEKSEIFDDQFSVERPDGSNFTLKIRSTKLEDSAMYFCASSELEGGQPQHFGDGTRLSIL.

This clonotype showed up just a few times. The chain has TRBV7-2 and TRBJ1-2; 7 bases line up with TRBD1. V shed 1 base, J shed 8 bases, and the junction held 7 bases outside the gene matches. Germline assignment: CDR1 SGHTA and CDR2 FQGNSA. The CDR3 is 14 amino acids. CDR3 nucleotides: TGTGCCAGCAGCTTAGAAGGCAGGGGGAGGGGCTACACCTTC. It encodes CASSLEGRGRGYTF.

A few counts support this clonotype. V gene TRBV29-1 combines with J gene TRBJ1-1; a possible D gene is TRBD1 (6 bases). Germline CDR1 is SQVTM and CDR2 is ANQGSEA. The V gene lost 5 bases and the J gene lost 1 base, with 11 bases spanning the gap. CDR3 length: 13 residues. CDR3: CSVREQGNTEAFF. Written as DNA, the CDR3 is TGCAGCGTTAGAGAACAGGGGAACACTGAAGCTTTCTTT.

At least ten counts were recorded for this clonotype. An end of the junction differs from the germline gene, which may be a read error. V is TRBV14 and J is TRBJ2-1; 10 nucleotides align to TRBD2. The CDR3 totals 14 residues. Germline V lookup: CDR1 SGHDN, CDR2 FVKESK. CDR3 region: CASSRSASGTSEVF. CDR3 DNA: TGTGCCAGCAGCCGCAGCGCATCCGGGACTAGCGAGGTCTTC.

In its sample, this clonotype was seen many times. The rearrangement joins TRBV7-9 to TRBJ1-2; a possible D gene is TRBD1 (5 bases). This CDR3 has 16 residues. Trimming shortened V by 5 bases and J by 3 bases, and 19 bases separated the two germline ends. Germline V gene data show CDR1 as SEHNR and CDR2 as FQNEAQ (reference sequence). The CDR3: CASSLMYSGLDYGYTF. In DNA form, the CDR3 reads TGTGCCAGCAGCCTCATGTACTCAGGGTTGGACTATGGCTACACCTTC.

This clonotype occurred many times. The chain links TRBV2 to TRBJ2-1; 8 nucleotides line up with TRBD1. Trimming cost V 7 bases and J 2 bases; bases outside gene matches: 7. In germline, CDR1 is SNHLY, CDR2 FYNNEI. This CDR3 contains 15 residues. This CDR3 reads CASKVGQGAYNEQFF. The CDR3 DNA follows: TGTGCCAGCAAGGTCGGACAGGGAGCCTACAATGAGCAGTTCTTC.